This T cell receptor (beta chain) came from a study of CD8 T cells in ankylosing spondylitis. Study-wide points: Matched ankylosing spondylitis synovial fluid reportedly showed significant enrichment of disease-linked clones. A TCR beta motif of roughly eight highly homologous variants appeared characteristic of ankylosing spondylitis blood.

Library preparation for TCR beta used quantitative 5'-RACE with molecular barcodes. TCRdb reanalysed the 5' RACE reads using MiXCR and keeps one entry per CDR3 protein. The sample includes 650,000 to 800,000 distinct CDR3 sequences, 15% to 20% of them seen just once. This clonotype appeared a few times. What it binds is unknown. Germline CDR1 is SGDLS and CDR2 is YYNGEE. V was clipped by 1 base and J by 8 bases, with 7 bases between them. There are 12 residues in the CDR3. The source of this sequence is a male donor with ankylosing spondylitis. Sequencing was done on a sample of blood, either unsorted or a sorted T cell fraction (not recorded which). The chain combines TRBV9 with TRBJ2-1; D is ambiguous. The DNA for the CDR3 is TGTGCCAGCAGCGTAAATAGTGATGAGCAGTTCTTC. Its protein product is CASSVNSDEQFF.